Listed below are T cell receptor beta chains from one sample, sequenced in a study of radiation and T cells in renal cell carcinoma. Assay: immunoSEQ multiplex PCR; the TCRdb copy retains only in-frame clones and omits some. The table has 130,000 to 150,000 clones, 65% to 90% seen once. The sequences come from blood, collected from a patient whose treatment included radiotherapy and nephrectomy. These receptors were obtained from a woman aged 45-60 years with renal cell carcinoma. CDR3s include the opening cysteine and the closing phenylalanine or tryptophan. D genes are given only for firm matches. The listing skips clone size in some rows; elsewhere it reads once, few, many or a size class.

J gene: TRBJ2-6
clone size: -
D gene: -
V gene: TRBV21-1
CDR3 protein: CASSGPGRPADDGANVLTF
CDR3 DNA: TGTGCCAGCAGCGGTCCGGGACGGCCGGCGGATGACGGGGCCAACGTCCTGACTTTC

J gene: TRBJ1-1
clone size: -
D gene: TRBD1
V gene: TRBV4-3
CDR3 protein: CASSQDLRTGRPSRGEAFF
CDR3 DNA: TGCGCCAGCAGCCAAGATTTAAGGACAGGGCGACCATCACGGGGAGAAGCTTTCTTT

J gene: TRBJ2-5
clone size: -
D gene: -
V gene: TRBV5-1
CDR3 protein: CASSLDGTQETQYF
CDR3 DNA: TGCGCCAGCAGCTTGGATGGGACTCAAGAGACCCAGTACTTC

J gene: TRBJ2-5
clone size: once
D gene: -
V gene: TRBV5-4
CDR3 protein: CASSLTTGRETQYF
CDR3 DNA: TGTGCCAGCAGCCTTACAACAGGGCGGGAGACCCAGTACTTC

J gene: TRBJ1-5
clone size: -
D gene: TRBD1
V gene: TRBV4-1
CDR3 protein: CASSPNNRGLDQPQHF
CDR3 DNA: TGCGCCAGCAGCCCCAACAACAGGGGGCTCGATCAGCCCCAGCATTTT

J gene: TRBJ2-2
clone size: -
D gene: TRBD1
V gene: TRBV9
CDR3 protein: CASSPPRTGDAGELFF
CDR3 DNA: TGTGCCAGCAGCCCCCCTCGGACAGGGGATGCCGGGGAGCTGTTTTTT

J gene: TRBJ2-5
clone size: -
D gene: TRBD2
V gene: TRBV25-1
CDR3 protein: CASSSWGGGGETQYF
CDR3 DNA: TGTGCCAGCAGCTCTTGGGGGGGAGGCGGCGAGACCCAGTACTTC

J gene: TRBJ2-1
clone size: once
D gene: TRBD2
V gene: TRBV7-6
CDR3 protein: CASSFGRVANEQFF
CDR3 DNA: TGTGCCAGCAGCTTCGGGAGGGTTGCGAATGAGCAGTTCTTC

J gene: TRBJ2-1
clone size: once
D gene: TRBD2
V gene: TRBV28
CDR3 protein: CSGGTSSYNEQFF
CDR3 DNA: TGTTCGGGAGGGACGAGCTCCTACAATGAGCAGTTCTTC

J gene: TRBJ2-1
clone size: once
D gene: -
V gene: TRBV7-8
CDR3 protein: CASSPTPRSGFQRLSRDNEQFF
CDR3 DNA: TGTGCCAGCAGCCCAACACCCCGTTCAGGGTTCCAAAGGCTATCCAGGGACAATGAGCAGTTCTTC

J gene: TRBJ2-3
clone size: -
D gene: TRBD2
V gene: TRBV5-8
CDR3 protein: CASSLLTSGNTDTQYF
CDR3 DNA: TGTGCCAGCAGCTTGCTAACTAGCGGGAACACAGATACGCAGTATTTT

J gene: TRBJ2-1
clone size: -
D gene: -
V gene: TRBV29-1
CDR3 protein: CSDGRTAKGNEQFF
CDR3 DNA: TGCAGCGACGGTCGGACAGCCAAGGGGAATGAGCAGTTCTTC

J gene: TRBJ2-5
clone size: -
D gene: -
V gene: TRBV5-6
CDR3 protein: CASLPPGTPRGTQYF
CDR3 DNA: TGTGCCTCCCTCCCCCCCGGGACTCCAAGAGGGACCCAGTACTTC

J gene: TRBJ2-6
clone size: -
D gene: TRBD1
V gene: TRBV5-1
CDR3 protein: CASSLTGGVGANVLTF
CDR3 DNA: TGCGCCAGCAGCTTGACAGGGGGCGTGGGGGCCAACGTCCTGACTTTC

J gene: TRBJ2-7
clone size: -
D gene: TRBD1
V gene: TRBV28
CDR3 protein: CASTPPEGAREQYF
CDR3 DNA: TGTGCCAGCACCCCCCCCGAGGGGGCTAGGGAGCAGTACTTC

J gene: TRBJ2-6
clone size: -
D gene: TRBD2
V gene: TRBV4-3
CDR3 protein: CASSPASGRASSGANVLTF
CDR3 DNA: TGCGCCAGCAGCCCAGCTAGCGGGAGGGCCAGCTCTGGGGCCAACGTCCTGACTTTC

J gene: TRBJ1-6
clone size: few
D gene: -
V gene: TRBV5-6
CDR3 protein: CASSLLTEVLNSPLHF
CDR3 DNA: TGTGCCAGCAGCTTGTTAACAGAAGTTTTGAATTCACCCCTCCACTTT

J gene: TRBJ2-2
clone size: -
D gene: TRBD2
V gene: TRBV5-1
CDR3 protein: CASSSSGTDGELFF
CDR3 DNA: TGCGCCAGCAGCTCGAGCGGGACCGACGGGGAGCTGTTTTTT

J gene: TRBJ2-7
clone size: -
D gene: -
V gene: TRBV28
CDR3 protein: CASSFGGTVSYEQYF
CDR3 DNA: TGTGCCAGCAGTTTCGGGGGGACAGTCTCCTACGAGCAGTACTTC

J gene: TRBJ1-1
clone size: -
D gene: -
V gene: TRBV28
CDR3 protein: CASSLPAGANWNTEAFF
CDR3 DNA: TGTGCCAGCAGTCTCCCGGCGGGCGCTAACTGGAACACTGAAGCTTTCTTT

J gene: TRBJ2-2
clone size: -
D gene: -
V gene: TRBV18
CDR3 protein: CASSPTPEGQGELFF
CDR3 DNA: TGTGCCAGCTCACCTACCCCGGAGGGCCAGGGGGAGCTGTTTTTT

J gene: TRBJ1-1
clone size: -
D gene: TRBD1
V gene: TRBV19
CDR3 protein: CASSASTGGYTEAFF
CDR3 DNA: TGTGCCAGTAGTGCCTCGACAGGGGGCTACACTGAAGCTTTCTTT

J gene: TRBJ2-7
clone size: -
D gene: TRBD1
V gene: TRBV30
CDR3 protein: CAWSVGQGAYEQYF
CDR3 DNA: TGTGCCTGGAGTGTCGGTCAGGGGGCCTACGAGCAGTACTTC

J gene: TRBJ2-7
clone size: once
D gene: TRBD1
V gene: TRBV18
CDR3 protein: CASSAGTGSYEQYF
CDR3 DNA: TGTGCCAGCTCGGCCGGGACAGGGTCGTACGAGCAGTACTTC

J gene: TRBJ1-5
clone size: -
D gene: TRBD1
V gene: TRBV19
CDR3 protein: CASSQTDRGNQPQHF
CDR3 DNA: TGTGCCAGTAGTCAAACGGACAGGGGGAATCAGCCCCAGCATTTT

J gene: TRBJ2-7
clone size: -
D gene: TRBD1
V gene: TRBV4-3
CDR3 protein: CASSHFALGQNYEQYF
CDR3 DNA: TGCGCCAGCAGCCACTTTGCTTTGGGACAGAACTACGAGCAGTACTTC

J gene: TRBJ1-4
clone size: -
D gene: TRBD1
V gene: TRBV28
CDR3 protein: CASSLSTGVELEKLFF
CDR3 DNA: TGTGCCAGCAGTTTGTCCACAGGGGTAGAGTTGGAAAAACTGTTTTTT

J gene: TRBJ2-3
clone size: -
D gene: TRBD1
V gene: TRBV27
CDR3 protein: CASSLARTGGLDTQYF
CDR3 DNA: TGTGCCAGCAGTTTAGCGAGGACAGGGGGTTTGGATACGCAGTATTTT

J gene: TRBJ2-4
clone size: -
D gene: -
V gene: TRBV21-1
CDR3 protein: CASSKGNSPGLALAKNIQYF
CDR3 DNA: TGTGCCAGCAGCAAAGGGAATTCTCCGGGACTAGCCTTAGCCAAAAACATTCAGTACTTC

J gene: TRBJ1-2
clone size: -
D gene: TRBD1
V gene: TRBV19
CDR3 protein: CASSRDRQNYGYTF
CDR3 DNA: TGTGCCAGTAGTCGGGACAGACAGAACTATGGCTACACCTTC

J gene: TRBJ1-4
clone size: -
D gene: -
V gene: TRBV2
CDR3 protein: CASSVGSPGGGNEKLFF
CDR3 DNA: TGTGCCAGCAGTGTGGGCAGTCCTGGAGGTGGGAATGAAAAACTGTTTTTT

J gene: TRBJ1-2
clone size: -
D gene: -
V gene: TRBV6-5
CDR3 protein: CASSYSEGSASGYTF
CDR3 DNA: TGTGCCAGCAGTTACTCGGAGGGGTCCGCCTCTGGCTACACCTTC

J gene: TRBJ1-2
clone size: -
D gene: -
V gene: TRBV7-7
CDR3 protein: CASSLARGNYGYTF
CDR3 DNA: TGTGCCAGCAGCTTAGCTAGGGGAAACTATGGCTACACCTTC

J gene: TRBJ1-5
clone size: few
D gene: -
V gene: TRBV7-2
CDR3 protein: CASSLWIDSNQPQHF
CDR3 DNA: TGTGCCAGCAGCCTTTGGATAGATAGCAATCAGCCCCAGCATTTT

J gene: TRBJ1-1
clone size: -
D gene: -
V gene: TRBV6-1
CDR3 protein: CASRGTYAFF
CDR3 DNA: TGTGCCAGCCGGGGGACATATGCTTTCTTT

J gene: TRBJ1-1
clone size: -
D gene: -
V gene: TRBV5-5
CDR3 protein: CASSLRAANTEAFF
CDR3 DNA: TGTGCCAGCAGCTTGAGGGCAGCTAACACTGAAGCTTTCTTT

J gene: TRBJ2-1
clone size: -
D gene: -
V gene: TRBV27
CDR3 protein: CASTLRGLAVEQFF
CDR3 DNA: TGTGCCAGCACCCTTAGGGGTTTAGCGGTTGAGCAGTTCTTC

J gene: TRBJ1-4
clone size: -
D gene: -
V gene: TRBV19
CDR3 protein: CASSIEVSNEKLFF
CDR3 DNA: TGTGCCAGTAGTATCGAGGTGTCTAATGAAAAACTGTTTTTT

J gene: TRBJ2-3
clone size: -
D gene: TRBD2
V gene: TRBV11-3
CDR3 protein: CASSAGGYEQYF
CDR3 DNA: TGTGCCAGCAGCGCGGGGGGGTACGAGCAGTATTTT

J gene: TRBJ2-4
clone size: -
D gene: -
V gene: TRBV23-1
CDR3 protein: CASSHPGILAKNIQYF
CDR3 DNA: TGCGCCAGCAGTCACCCGGGGATCCTAGCCAAAAACATTCAGTACTTC

J gene: TRBJ1-2
clone size: once
D gene: -
V gene: TRBV6-5
CDR3 protein: CASSPSYGYTF
CDR3 DNA: TGTGCCAGCAGTCCAAGCTATGGCTACACCTTC

J gene: TRBJ2-7
clone size: -
D gene: TRBD1
V gene: TRBV27
CDR3 protein: CASGNPGQGSEQYF
CDR3 DNA: TGTGCCAGCGGGAATCCGGGACAGGGCTCCGAGCAGTACTTC

J gene: TRBJ1-2
clone size: few
D gene: -
V gene: TRBV28
CDR3 protein: CASSLVSGDSNYGYTF
CDR3 DNA: TGTGCCAGCAGTTTAGTGTCAGGAGATTCTAACTATGGCTACACCTTC

J gene: TRBJ1-1
clone size: -
D gene: -
V gene: TRBV5-1
CDR3 protein: CASSDRVNTEAFF
CDR3 DNA: TGCGCCAGCAGCGACCGGGTGAACACTGAAGCTTTCTTT

J gene: TRBJ1-4
clone size: -
D gene: -
V gene: TRBV6-1
CDR3 protein: CASTGNGRLNEKLFF
CDR3 DNA: TGTGCCAGCACCGGGAATGGACGGCTTAATGAAAAACTGTTTTTT